Sequencing of this TCR beta chain was carried out in a study of glioma-infiltrating T cells. Amplification of TCR alpha and beta CDR3 regions from RNA used iRepertoire nested multiplex PCR. One-step reverse transcription and amplification started from around 100-400 ng of tissue mRNA or PBMC total RNA. In TCRdb, the multiplex PCR reads were re-called with MiXCR into one record per CDR3 protein. The sample has about 89,000 distinct CDR3 sequences; about 23% are singletons. This clonotype was detected only a few times. Its specificity is not known. A much larger clone lies a single base off, so this may be a read error. Per the germline V gene, CDR1 is KGHSH and CDR2 is LQKENI. V was clipped by 3 bases and J by 2 bases, with 12 bases between them. This CDR3 is 15 amino acids long. Findings and caveats of the study: Very few CDR3 sequences were shared between tissue and blood. Gliomas, especially low-grade, showed above-expected tissue-blood divergence; non-neoplastic patients showed below.

Sequences were obtained from glioma tissue, nonneoplastic brain tissue, or PBMCs (not recorded which). The TCR originated in a human donor with low-grade glioma or glioblastoma, undergoing nonglioma brain surgery, or in good health (not recorded which). The chain couples TRBV18 to TRBJ2-3; D uncertain. The chain's CDR3 is CASSPGGPITDTQYF. CDR3 bases: TGTGCCAGCTCACCGGGTGGTCCCATCACAGATACGCAGTATTTT.